The clone carrying this TCR beta chain showed up many times. Its target is not known. The CDR3 length is 20 residues. CDR1 is LGHNA and CDR2 is YNFKEQ in the germline V gene. V lost 3 bases, J lost 6 bases, and 32 bases lay in between. The data originate from a study of spatial heterogeneity in lung cancer. Across the whole study: Sequencing consistently turned up more beta-chain sequences than alpha-chain sequences. Raw reads showed each unique TCR and UMI combination turning up more than ten times on average. Study outcomes and limitations: Expanded alpha and beta TCR counts within tumors tracked tumor mutation counts.

Time point: sample taken at primary tumor resection. Tumor, nontumor lung or frozen PBMC supplied whole RNA that was sequenced unsorted. Single TCR cDNA molecules each had their own unique molecular identifier. TCRdb re-called the 5' RACE reads through MiXCR, storing one row per CDR3 protein. The sample holds some 10,000 distinct CDR3 sequences; about 14% are singletons and the top ten take roughly a sixth. The sequences come from lung tumor tissue, collected at surgery. The receptor was isolated from a male donor with early-stage non-small cell lung cancer. The V gene is TRBV4-2, the J gene TRBJ1-2; D gene unclear. CDR3 sequence reads: CASSQPLPGDAPLPGDGYTF. In DNA form, the CDR3 reads TGTGCCAGCAGCCAGCCTTTGCCGGGAGATGCCCCCCTGCCTGGCGATGGCTACACCTTC.